Presented here are 17 T cell receptor beta chains from one specimen sequenced in a study of monozygotic twins with inflammatory bowel disease. After re-calling the 5' RACE reads, TCRdb lists one entry per CDR3 protein, DNA absent. The listing contains just over 300,000 distinct CDR3 sequences. The sample consisted of blood. These receptors were taken from a human donor with ulcerative colitis or Crohn's disease, or a healthy co-twin of an affected twin (not recorded which).

The V gene is TRBV7-9, the J gene TRBJ1-6; TCRdb's D call, TRBD1, is unchecked because there is no DNA. This CDR3 region has 13 residues. The germline V gene has CDR1 SEHNR and CDR2 FQNEAQ (reference sequence). CDR3 amino acids: CASSLSTLGPLHF.

This CDR3 is CASSQERAGLSTDTQYF. The V and J genes are TRBV4-3 and TRBJ2-3; TCRdb proposes TRBD2, but this gene call is untestable without DNA. Germline CDR1 and CDR2: LGHNA and YSLEER. CDR3 length: 17 amino acids.

This rearrangement joins TRBV5-1 to TRBJ1-2; TCRdb names TRBD1, which stays unverified in the absence of DNA. Germline loops: CDR1 SGHRS, CDR2 YFSETQ. This CDR3 spans 15 amino acids. The chain's CDR3 is CASSSTGSGNYGYTF.

This rearrangement joins TRBV20-1 to TRBJ1-5; TCRdb picks TRBD1, but there is no DNA to check that call. The CDR3 consists of 14 residues. Germline assignment: CDR1 DFQATT and CDR2 SNEGSKA (reference sequence). The CDR3 loop reads CSARADREGQPQHF.

The rearrangement uses TRBV27 and TRBJ2-6. CDR1 MNHEY and CDR2 SMNVEV come from the germline V gene (reference sequence). This CDR3 region has 15 residues. The CDR3 region is CASREWGLGANVLTF.

CDR3 sequence: CASSALRGPQHF. V and J are TRBV10-2 and TRBJ1-5; TCRdb names TRBD1, which stays unverified in the absence of DNA. CDR3 length: 12 residues. Per germline, CDR1 WSHSY and CDR2 SAAADI.

The gene calls are TRBV7-2 and TRBJ2-7. This CDR3 comprises 13 residues. Germline CDR1 SGHTA, CDR2 FQGNSA. The CDR3 is CASSLNRDGEQYF. The whole variable domain, remainder taken from reference TRBV7-2 and TRBJ2-7, is GAGVSQSPSNKVTEKGKDVELRCDPISGHTALYWYRQSLGQGLEFLIYFQGNSAPDKSGLPSDRFSAERTGGSVSTLTIQRTQQEDSAVYLCASSLNRDGEQYFGPGTRLTVT.

The chain uses TRBV3-1 and TRBJ2-1; checking the TCRdb D call of TRBD1 is not possible without DNA. Germline V gives CDR1 LGHDT, CDR2 YNNKEL (reference sequence). The CDR3 totals 17 residues. The CDR3: CASSQEAWGNRVCEQFF.

The chain employs TRBV5-6 and TRBJ2-7. The CDR3 sequence is 15 residues long. The germline CDR1 and CDR2 sequences are SGHDT and YYEEEE. The CDR3 is CASSFRTVLSHEQYF.

The J gene is TRBJ2-7, the V gene TRBV5-5; TCRdb's D call, TRBD2, is unchecked because there is no DNA. CDR3 length: 12 amino acids. CDR1 and CDR2 from the germline V gene are SGHKS and YYEKEE (reference sequence). The CDR3 is CASTQDFREQYF.

The V and J genes are TRBV6-1 and TRBJ2-5; no DNA is available, so the TRBD1 call from TCRdb remains unchecked. This CDR3 contains 13 residues. CDR1 is MNHNS, CDR2 SASEGT, per germline. Here the CDR3 reads CASRGQGRETQYF.

The chain carries TRBV10-3 and TRBJ2-7; TCRdb picks TRBD1, but there is no DNA to check that call. The length of the CDR3 is 12 residues. Per germline, CDR1 ENHRY and CDR2 SYGVKD. This CDR3 is CAISDRAMEQYF.

CDR3 loop: CAESCRDSRGGNEQFF. The chain uses TRBV4-3 and TRBJ2-1; TCRdb's D call, TRBD2, is unchecked because there is no DNA. Germline-derived CDR1 and CDR2 are LGHNA and YSLEER. The CDR3 has 16 residues.

The rearrangement uses TRBV12-3 or TRBV12-4 and TRBJ2-1; the TCRdb D gene call, TRBD1, has no DNA to confirm it. The CDR3 runs 12 residues. The CDR3 loop is CASSLSRGEQFF.

CDR3 sequence reads: CATSDPPRNEQFF. V is TRBV24-1 and J is TRBJ2-1; TCRdb's D call, TRBD1, is unchecked because there is no DNA. The CDR3 spans 13 residues. In germline, CDR1 is KGHDR, CDR2 SFDVKD.

The chain uses TRBV7-2 and TRBJ1-6. From germline, CDR1 is SGHTA and CDR2 FQGNSA. The CDR3 has 15 amino acids. Here the CDR3 reads CASSDFVGYNSPLHF.

The chain uses TRBV11-2 and TRBJ2-7. The CDR3 loop spans 16 amino acids. Germline assignment: CDR1 SGHAT and CDR2 FQNNGV. This CDR3 is CASSLLPILSSYEQYF.